In its sample, the clone carrying this T cell receptor (beta chain) was seen once. The sample belongs to a study of T-cell reconstitution after alpha-beta-depleted transplantation in children. Researchers prepared the TCRbeta library using unique molecular identifiers, the study reports. Each CDR3 protein gets one entry after TCRdb re-called the PCR reads with MiXCR. The table shows just over 950,000 distinct CDR3 sequences, with roughly 29% occurring only once. CDR1 and CDR2 from the germline V gene are DFQATT and SNEGSKA (reference sequence). V was cut by 6 bases and J by 0 bases, with 9 bases left in between. The CDR3 has 12 amino acids.

The TCR was taken from a boy under two years old who had a stem cell transplant for SCID, so the T cells may come from the graft donor. This specimen was PBMCs, mostly from graft donor cells, taken 360 days after TCRalphabeta/CD19-depleted stem cell transplant. The V and J genes are TRBV20-1 and TRBJ2-7; possibly TRBD1 for D (5 bases). The chain's CDR3 is CSAGLFSYEQYF. The CDR3 DNA follows: TGCAGTGCGGGGCTGTTCTCCTACGAGCAGTACTTC.